At least ten counts were recorded for the clone carrying this T cell receptor (beta chain). Its antigen is undetermined. The trim removed 5 bases at V and 5 bases at J, leaving 9 bases unmatched. The CDR3 has 16 residues. The sample is drawn from a study of T-cell memory formation after mild COVID-19. Findings of the study overall: The pre-infection memory compartment contained some responding clones, suggesting cross-reactive memory joined.

A 5'RACE reaction primed in the constant segment made cDNA libraries of TCR alpha and TCR beta, and these carried sample barcodes and UMIs. TCRdb passed the 5' RACE reads through MiXCR, listing each CDR3 protein once. The top ten clones hold approximately 3.6% of a sample with under 200,000 distinct CDR3 sequences, 13% of them seen once. The V gene is TRBV12-3 or TRBV12-4, the J gene TRBJ2-5; TRBD2 matches 12 bases. This clonotype was sampled from a man between 18 and 35 years old who had mild COVID-19 (a few samples of this study predate the infection). Cell type and time point are not known. Sequencing was carried out using PBMCs or a T cell subset sorted from them (not recorded which). The CDR3, as DNA: TGTGCCAGCAGTGCCCCTAGCGGGGGGGCCTATGAGACCCAGTACTTC. This encodes CASSAPSGGAYETQYF.